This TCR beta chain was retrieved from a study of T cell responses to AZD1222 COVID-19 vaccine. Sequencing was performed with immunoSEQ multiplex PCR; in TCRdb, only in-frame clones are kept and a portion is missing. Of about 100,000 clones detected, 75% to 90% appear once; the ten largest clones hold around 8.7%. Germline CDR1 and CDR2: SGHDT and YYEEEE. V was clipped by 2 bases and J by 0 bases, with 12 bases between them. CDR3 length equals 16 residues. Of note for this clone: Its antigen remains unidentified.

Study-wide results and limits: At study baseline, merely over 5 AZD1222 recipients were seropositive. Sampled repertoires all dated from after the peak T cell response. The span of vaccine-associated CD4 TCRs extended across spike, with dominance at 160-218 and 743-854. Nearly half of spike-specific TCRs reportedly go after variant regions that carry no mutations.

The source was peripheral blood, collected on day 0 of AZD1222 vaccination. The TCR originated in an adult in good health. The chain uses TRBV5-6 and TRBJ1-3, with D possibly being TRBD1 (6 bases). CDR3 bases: TGTGCCAGCAGCTTCCCAGGGGCGAGCTCTGGAAACACCATATATTTT. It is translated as CASSFPGASSGNTIYF. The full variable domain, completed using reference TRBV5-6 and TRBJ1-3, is DAGVTQSPTHLIKTRGQQVTLRCSPKSGHDTVSWYQQALGQGPQFIFQYYEEEERQRGNFPDRFSGHQFPNYSSELNVNALLLGDSALYLCASSFPGASSGNTIYFGEGSWLTVV.